The 7 T cell receptor beta chains listed next were all sequenced from one sample in a study of cytomegalovirus exposure and HLA in healthy donors (dated by TCRdb to between 2016 and 2019). Library preparation employed the immunoSEQ multiplex PCR assay. A mixture of 60 forward primers for TCR Vbeta segments and 13 reverse primers for TCR Jbeta segments was used in the multiplex PCR. Not all clones reach the TCRdb copy of this immuneACCESS table, which keeps in-frame sequences only. Checked studies attribute under half of the gap to unresolved V genes and leave the rest unexplained. Here the sample has about 160,000 clones; approximately 80% occur a single time. Roughly 9.7% of the sample goes to the ten largest clones. The sequenced sample was PBMCs. All receptors come from a man younger than 35 in good health and CMV-seropositive.

The chain combines TRBV13 with TRBJ2-1; 8 bases are shared with TRBD1. Germline assignment: CDR1 PRHDT and CDR2 FYEKMQ (reference sequence). CDR3 size: 16 residues. V trimming: 5 bases; J trimming: 0 bases; junction bases outside the gene matches: 6. DNA of the CDR3: TGTGCCAGCAGCCCCGGGGACAGGAGCTCCTACAATGAGCAGTTCTTC. This translates into CASSPGDRSSYNEQFF.

The genes are TRBV18 and TRBJ1-2; the D is unclear. The CDR3 sequence is 14 residues long. V dropped 2 bases and J dropped 7 bases, with 14 bases sitting between them. Germline V gives CDR1 KGHSH, CDR2 LQKENI. The CDR3 region has the DNA TGTGCCAGCTCACCAAAAAACGGGGAGGTTGGCTACACCTTC. It codes for CASSPKNGEVGYTF.

The CDR3 is CASSLLTGSNQPQHF. CDR3 in DNA: TGTGCCAGCAGCTTACTCACAGGGAGCAATCAGCCCCAGCATTTT. The rearrangement joins TRBV11-2 to TRBJ1-5; tentatively, D is TRBD1 (6 bases). This CDR3 contains 15 residues. Per the germline V gene, CDR1 is SGHAT and CDR2 is FQNNGV. V shed 2 bases and J shed 1 base, with 9 bases lying between them.

This clone turned up a few times. The genes are TRBV19 and TRBJ1-5, with a possible D match to TRBD1 (6 bases). CDR3 length equals 14 residues. Trimming left V 3 bases short and J 7 bases short, with 13 bases between. Germline-derived CDR1 and CDR2 are LNHDA and SQIVND (reference sequence). The CDR3 sequence is CASSILQGGQPQHF. CDR3 bases: TGTGCCAGTAGTATCCTACAGGGTGGGCAGCCCCAGCATTTT.

This chain joins TRBV15 and TRBJ2-5, with TRBD1 matching 8 bases. This CDR3 is built from 15 residues. J gave up 2 bases and V 0 bases, and 2 bases lay outside the gene matches. CDR1 is LNHNV, CDR2 YYDKDF, per germline (reference sequence). The chain's CDR3 is CATSRETGAQETQYF. The CDR3 DNA reads TGTGCCACCAGCAGAGAGACAGGGGCACAAGAGACCCAGTACTTC.

This clone was seen a few times. The V gene is TRBV30, the J gene TRBJ2-7; weak D call: TRBD1 (6 bases). Germline V gene lookup returns CDR1 GTSNPN and CDR2 SVGIG (reference sequence). Trimming took off 0 bases at V and 2 bases at J, with 8 bases between the two ends. This CDR3 region has 13 residues. CDR3 sequence (DNA): TGTGCCTGGAGTGTACAGGGAGCCTACGAGCAGTACTTC. It codes for CAWSVQGAYEQYF. Full variable domain (rest looked up from reference TRBV30 and TRBJ2-7): SQTIHQWPATLVQPVGSPLSLECTVEGTSNPNLYWYRQAAGRGLQLLFYSVGIGQISSEVPQNLSASRPQDRQFILSSKKLLLSDSGFYLCAWSVQGAYEQYFGPGTRLTVT.

This clone was observed once. The gene calls are TRBV19 and TRBJ2-7; weak D call: TRBD2 (6 bases). There are 16 residues in the CDR3. With 1 base removed from V and 0 bases from J, the gap between germline ends came to 13 bases. The germline gives CDR1 LNHDA, CDR2 SQIVND (reference sequence). CDR3 in amino acids: CASSIASGGSSYEQYF. CDR3 DNA sequence: TGTGCCAGTAGTATAGCGAGTGGGGGGAGCTCCTACGAGCAGTACTTC.